A single sample gave rise to the 27 T cell receptor beta chains below, sequenced in a study of blood T cell repertoires in COVID-19. Assay: immunoSEQ multiplex PCR; the TCRdb copy retains only in-frame clones and omits some. Counted here are hundreds of thousands of clones, about nine tenths occurring once; the ten biggest clones make up less than 2%. Sequenced material: peripheral blood. The receptors come from a woman aged 25 to 45 with COVID-19, enrolled during active disease.

The V and J genes are TRBV11-2 and TRBJ2-3; D remains unclear. V dropped 5 bases and J dropped 1 base, with 10 bases sitting between them. Germline CDR1 and CDR2: SGHAT and FQNNGV. CDR3 length: 14 amino acids. Here the CDR3 reads CASSQAGGTDTQYF. The CDR3 DNA reads TGTGCCAGCAGCCAAGCCGGAGGCACAGATACGCAGTATTTT.

V and J are TRBV12-5 and TRBJ2-1, with 8 bases identical to TRBD2. The V and J ends lost 0 bases and 7 bases, in that order; junction bases with no gene match: 5. Germline V gives CDR1 LGHNT, CDR2 FRNRAP. The CDR3 has 15 residues. CDR3 amino acids: CASGLVGGAGNEQFF. The DNA for the CDR3 is TGTGCTAGTGGTTTGGTCGGGGGGGCCGGGAATGAGCAGTTCTTC.

This sequence joins TRBV10-2 and TRBJ1-6; weak D call: TRBD1 (5 bases). Germline assignment: CDR1 WSHSY and CDR2 SAAADI. V was shortened by 6 bases and J by 7 bases, with 13 bases between the two germline ends. There are 14 residues in the CDR3. CDR3 protein: CASRVAGQNSPLHF. The CDR3 DNA is TGCGCCAGCAGGGTGGCAGGGCAGAATTCACCCCTCCACTTT.

This chain connects TRBV7-6 to TRBJ2-1; 10 bases are a match to TRBD1. CDR1 is SGHVS, CDR2 FNYEAQ, per germline. The length of the CDR3 is 15 residues. The V and J ends lost 5 bases and 7 bases, in that order; junction bases with no gene match: 8. The CDR3 protein is CASSRGTGAPNEQFF. The CDR3 DNA sequence: TGTGCCAGCAGCCGAGGGACAGGGGCCCCTAATGAGCAGTTCTTC.

The chain couples TRBV9 to TRBJ1-5, with unresolved D. The CDR3 length is 17 residues. Germline V gene lookup returns CDR1 SGDLS and CDR2 YYNGEE. Trimming left V 0 bases short and J 0 bases short, with 13 bases between. Here the CDR3 DNA reads TGTGCCAGCAGCGTAGGCGGGGATGGCGATAGCAATCAGCCCCAGCATTTT. Residues: CASSVGGDGDSNQPQHF.

The chain is built from TRBV18 and TRBJ1-3; 8 bases fit TRBD1. This CDR3 region has 17 residues. Trimming removed 2 bases from V and 2 bases from J; junction bases left unmatched: 8. In germline, CDR1 is KGHSH, CDR2 LQKENI. In DNA, the CDR3 is TGTGCCAGCTCACCAAACATACAGGGGGTCGCTGGAAACACCATATATTTT. Translation: CASSPNIQGVAGNTIYF.

A single count supports this clone. This chain connects TRBV5-4 to TRBJ2-1; D might be TRBD2 (6 bases). The CDR3 has 14 residues. The germline V and J ends were trimmed by 4 bases and 6 bases, with 14 bases remaining between them. CDR1 is SGHNT, CDR2 YYREEE, per germline (reference sequence). The CDR3 sequence: CASSTGLLGNEQFF. The CDR3, as DNA: TGTGCCAGCAGCACGGGACTTCTCGGCAATGAGCAGTTCTTC.

The rearrangement joins TRBV7-8 to TRBJ2-1; D possibly corresponds to TRBD2 (7 bases). The CDR3 has 14 amino acids. V was trimmed by 6 bases and J by 2 bases, leaving 11 bases between them. The germline V gene has CDR1 SGHVS and CDR2 FQNEAQ. The CDR3 spells CASRGGGPYNEQFF. CDR3 in DNA: TGTGCCAGCAGAGGGGGGGGGCCCTACAATGAGCAGTTCTTC.

This chain links TRBV19 with TRBJ1-5; TRBD1 might be the D (6 bases). The germline V gene encodes CDR1 LNHDA and CDR2 SQIVND (reference sequence). CDR3 length: 15 amino acids. Trimming removed 7 bases at V and 0 bases at J, with 13 bases between. CDR3 amino acids: CASKGGGHSNQPQHF. Here the CDR3 DNA reads TGTGCCAGTAAGGGCGGGGGACATAGCAATCAGCCCCAGCATTTT.

This chain connects TRBV10-2 to TRBJ2-3, with 8 bases that match TRBD1. V shed 1 base, J shed 3 bases, and the junction held 3 bases outside the gene matches. Germline values: CDR1 WSHSY, CDR2 SAAADI. CDR3 size: 15 residues. CDR3 in amino acids: CASSEWRTGTDTQYF. The DNA of the CDR3 is TGCGCCAGCAGTGAGTGGAGGACAGGGACAGATACGCAGTATTTT.

The gene calls are TRBV7-2 and TRBJ2-5, with 12 bases lining up with TRBD2. This CDR3 spans 16 amino acids. CDR1 is SGHTA, CDR2 FQGNSA, per germline. V shed 5 bases, J shed 4 bases, and the junction held 8 bases outside the gene matches. CDR3: CASSTLAGGPGETQYF. The CDR3 DNA follows: TGTGCCAGCAGCACCCTAGCGGGGGGGCCCGGAGAGACCCAGTACTTC. Full variable domain (rest looked up from reference TRBV7-2 and TRBJ2-5): GAGVSQSPSNKVTEKGKDVELRCDPISGHTALYWYRQSLGQGLEFLIYFQGNSAPDKSGLPSDRFSAERTGGSVSTLTIQRTQQEDSAVYLCASSTLAGGPGETQYFGPGTRLLVL.

This chain links TRBV28 with TRBJ1-5; TRBD1 might be the D (5 bases). The germline V gene encodes CDR1 MDHEN and CDR2 SYDVKM. The V end lost 3 bases, the J end lost 5 bases, and 11 bases lay between the germline ends. The CDR3 covers 14 residues. CDR3 protein: CASSFLGEHQPQHF. The CDR3 region has the DNA TGTGCCAGCAGTTTTTTAGGGGAACATCAGCCCCAGCATTTT.

On this clone itself: Other nucleotide sequences in the sample specify the same CDR3. The CDR3 sequence: CASSIRQGNEKLFF. The CDR3 DNA follows: TGTGCCAGTAGTATTAGACAGGGGAATGAAAAACTGTTTTTT. The chain couples TRBV19 to TRBJ1-4; 8 bases agree with TRBD1. CDR1 and CDR2 from the germline V gene are LNHDA and SQIVND (reference sequence). This CDR3 comprises 14 residues. V was clipped by 3 bases and J by 5 bases; unmatched bases: 2. Together with reference TRBV19 and TRBJ1-4, the CDR3 gives the full variable domain: DGGITQSPKYLFRKEGQNVTLSCEQNLNHDAMYWYRQDPGQGLRLIYYSQIVNDFQKGDIAEGYSVSREKKESFPLTVTSAQKNPTAFYLCASSIRQGNEKLFFGSGTQLSVL.

The chain combines TRBV19 with TRBJ1-6; no clear D gene. Germline V gene sequence: CDR1 LNHDA, CDR2 SQIVND (reference sequence). The V gene lost 0 bases and the J gene lost 10 bases, with 7 bases spanning the gap. The CDR3 contains 13 residues. The DNA of the CDR3 is TGTGCCAGTAGTATAGATCGGGGATCACCCCTCCACTTT. Protein: CASSIDRGSPLHF.

This chain joins TRBV6-5 and TRBJ1-1; D might be TRBD1 (5 bases). Trimming pared 7 bases from V and 4 bases from J, leaving 7 bases between. The CDR3 covers 11 residues. Germline V gene lookup returns CDR1 MNHEY and CDR2 SVGAGI. The CDR3 bases are TGTGCCAGCACGGGGGGCACTGAAGCTTTCTTT. The encoded protein is CASTGGTEAFF.

The chain carries TRBV3-1 (or the pseudogene TRBV3-2) and TRBJ2-1; D perhaps matches TRBD1 (6 bases). Germline assignment: CDR1 LGHDT and CDR2 YNNKEL (reference sequence). This CDR3 spans 12 amino acids. V dropped 4 bases and J dropped 8 bases, with 9 bases sitting between them. DNA of the CDR3: TGTGCCAGCAGCCCCAGGGGCCATGAGCAGTTCTTC. Its protein is CASSPRGHEQFF.

The chain employs TRBV19 and TRBJ1-5, with 7 bases that match TRBD1. The CDR3 is made up of 15 amino acids. Trimming at V came to 3 bases and at J to 0 bases, leaving 2 bases not matched to a gene. Germline V lookup: CDR1 LNHDA, CDR2 SQIVND (reference sequence). CDR3 loop: CASSIGQVSNQPQHF. The CDR3 nucleotides are TGTGCCAGTAGTATTGGACAGGTTAGCAATCAGCCCCAGCATTTT. Drawing the rest from reference TRBV19 and TRBJ1-5, the complete variable domain is DGGITQSPKYLFRKEGQNVTLSCEQNLNHDAMYWYRQDPGQGLRLIYYSQIVNDFQKGDIAEGYSVSREKKESFPLTVTSAQKNPTAFYLCASSIGQVSNQPQHFGDGTRLSIL.

J is TRBJ2-5 and V is TRBV10-3; 8 bases match TRBD1. V shed 2 bases, J shed 0 bases, and the junction held 5 bases outside the gene matches. Germline CDR1 ENHRY, CDR2 SYGVKD. CDR3 length: 16 residues. The CDR3 DNA reads as TGTGCCATCAGTGAGACCAAGACAGGGGACCAAGAGACCCAGTACTTC. Its protein product is CAISETKTGDQETQYF.

The rearrangement links TRBV7-6 to TRBJ1-2; 11 bases map to TRBD1. Germline assignment: CDR1 SGHVS and CDR2 FNYEAQ. This CDR3 has 15 amino acids. With V trimmed by 4 bases and J by 4 bases, 5 bases remained unmatched. The chain's CDR3 is CASSSPGQGAYGYTF. CDR3 sequence (DNA): TGTGCCAGCAGCTCCCCCGGACAGGGGGCCTATGGCTACACCTTC.

V usage is TRBV7-6 and J usage is TRBJ2-3; 12 bases map to TRBD2. V trimming: 7 bases; J trimming: 4 bases; junction bases outside the gene matches: 6. Germline loops: CDR1 SGHVS, CDR2 FNYEAQ. The CDR3 totals 15 residues. The CDR3: CASTLTSGGSDTQYF. The CDR3, as DNA: TGTGCCAGCACCCTGACTAGCGGGGGTTCAGATACGCAGTATTTT.

The chain employs TRBV27 and TRBJ1-1; the match to TRBD1 covers 7 bases. The CDR3 contains 16 residues. Germline V gene data show CDR1 as MNHEY and CDR2 as SMNVEV (reference sequence). J was trimmed by 3 bases and V by 4 bases; bases with no gene match: 11. The DNA for the CDR3 is TGTGCCAGCAGTTCCCTTTTCGACAGGGCCCACACTGAAGCTTTCTTT. Protein sequence: CASSSLFDRAHTEAFF.

The chain carries TRBV9 and TRBJ1-6; the D is unclear. The V gene's germline CDR1 is SGDLS and CDR2 YYNGEE. The CDR3 runs 14 residues. V was cut by 1 base and J by 8 bases, with 10 bases left in between. As DNA, the CDR3 is TGTGCCAGCAGCGTAAGGAGGGTAGATTCACCCCTCCACTTT. Translation gives CASSVRRVDSPLHF.

The chain is built from TRBV27 and TRBJ1-4, with TRBD1 as a possible D gene (5 bases). V lost 6 bases, J lost 5 bases, and 13 bases lay in between. This CDR3 is 14 amino acids long. CDR1 and CDR2 from the germline V gene are MNHEY and SMNVEV (reference sequence). CDR3 protein: CASSLWTSNEKLFF. CDR3 coding DNA: TGTGCCAGCAGCCTTTGGACATCAAATGAAAAACTGTTTTTT. Together with reference TRBV27 and TRBJ1-4, the CDR3 gives the full variable domain: EAQVTQNPRYLITVTGKKLTVTCSQNMNHEYMSWYRQDPGLGLRQIYYSMNVEVTDKGDVPEGYKVSRKEKRNFPLILESPSPNQTSLYFCASSLWTSNEKLFFGSGTQLSVL.

This clone was detected once. This chain connects TRBV5-1 to TRBJ2-5; 9 bases agree with TRBD2. Germline CDR1 reads SGHRS; CDR2 reads YFSETQ. Unmatched junction bases numbered 8, after V lost 1 base and J lost 4 bases. CDR3 length equals 16 residues. Written as DNA, the CDR3 is TGCGCCAGCAGCTTGTCGGCGGGGGGGCCTCCAGAGACCCAGTACTTC. It translates to CASSLSAGGPPETQYF.

The chain couples TRBV11-2 to TRBJ1-1, with 7 positions matching TRBD1. The CDR3 contains 15 residues. V gave up 1 base and J gave up 0 bases; unmatched junction bases: 2. CDR1 is SGHAT and CDR2 is FQNNGV in the germline V gene. The CDR3 protein is CASSLATGLNTEAFF. CDR3 coding DNA: TGTGCCAGCAGCTTAGCGACAGGGCTGAACACTGAAGCTTTCTTT.

This clone has just one count. The chain combines TRBV5-1 with TRBJ2-3, with a weak D call TRBD1 (5 bases). V lost 6 bases and J 4 bases, leaving 15 bases between the germline ends. Germline loops: CDR1 SGHRS, CDR2 YFSETQ. This CDR3 is 14 amino acids long. CDR3 region: CASKGWGRADTQYF. For the CDR3, the DNA is TGCGCCAGCAAGGGCTGGGGCCGGGCAGATACGCAGTATTTT.

The table lists this clone with a count of one. The genes are TRBV27 and TRBJ1-2; possible D gene TRBD1, 5 bases. The CDR3 spans 11 residues. In germline, CDR1 is MNHEY, CDR2 SMNVEV (reference sequence). V lost 4 bases, J lost 10 bases, and 10 bases lay in between. CDR3 nucleotides: TGTGCCAGCAGTTGGGGGGAGGACTACACCTTC. Its translation is CASSWGEDYTF.